The rows below give T cell receptor beta chains drawn from one sample of a study of CDR3 diversity in severe acne. MiXCR was run by TCRdb on the PCR reads, yielding one entry per CDR3 protein. Among 89,000 or so distinct CDR3 sequences, about 52% were seen once, and the ten largest hold roughly a tenth. Sequenced sample: blood. The receptors originated from a male donor in good health, serving as a control. Each CDR3 is given with its conserved first and last residue. D genes are given only for firm matches. Size is omitted from some rows. Given values are once, few, many or a class for expanded clones.

TRBD2	TRBJ2-7	-	15	TRBV13	CASSPQAGGGYEQYF	TGCGCCAGCAGCCCCCAGGCGGGGGGCGGCTACGAGCAGTACTTC
TRBD1	TRBJ1-1	-	13	TRBV7-2	CASRPYRGTEAFF	TGTGCCAGCAGACCATACAGGGGCACTGAAGCTTTCTTT
TRBD1	TRBJ2-2	few	16	TRBV7-8	CASSLYRGLRTGELFF	TGTGCCAGCAGCCTCTACAGGGGTCTACGCACCGGGGAGCTGTTTTTT
-	TRBJ1-5	-	15	TRBV24-1	CASSFSRFSNQPQHF	TGTGCCAGCAGCTTCTCCAGGTTTAGCAATCAGCCCCAGCATTTT
-	TRBJ1-4	-	16	TRBV5-1	CASSWTDGGSNEKLFF	TGCGCCAGCAGCTGGACGGACGGGGGGTCTAATGAAAAACTGTTTTTT
-	TRBJ1-5	-	15	TRBV3-1	CASSQDLTANQPQHF	TGTGCCAGCAGCCAAGATCTGACAGCAAATCAGCCCCAGCATTTT
-	TRBJ2-5	few	11	TRBV7-8	CASSSIQTQYF	TGTGCCAGCAGCTCGATCCAGACCCAGTACTTC
-	TRBJ1-1	few	13	TRBV10-2	CASSENRVTEAFF	TGCGCCAGCAGTGAGAACAGAGTGACTGAAGCTTTCTTT
TRBD1	TRBJ1-1	-	15	TRBV19	CASSRTYRGLTEAFF	TGTGCCAGTAGCCGGACGTACAGGGGTTTGACTGAAGCTTTCTTT
-	TRBJ1-2	-	13	TRBV2	CASRTLANYGYTF	TGTGCCAGCCGGACCCTAGCTAACTATGGCTACACCTTC
-	TRBJ2-7	-	13	TRBV12-3/TRBV12-4	CASRDRPRYEQYF	TGTGCCAGCAGAGACAGGCCGCGATACGAGCAGTACTTC
TRBD2	TRBJ2-5	few	16	TRBV20-1	CSARPPAGMGLETQYF	TGCAGTGCTCGGCCCCCAGCGGGAATGGGATTAGAGACCCAGTACTTC
-	TRBJ2-6	many	15	TRBV18	CASSPLLSGANVLTF	TGTGCCAGCTCACCACTACTCTCTGGGGCCAACGTCCTGACTTTC
TRBD1	TRBJ1-2	-	14	TRBV11-1	CASSFSGTGFGYTF	TGTGCCAGCAGCTTCTCCGGGACAGGGTTTGGCTACACCTTC
-	TRBJ1-2	many	13	TRBV10-3	CAISGTLSLGYTF	TGTGCCATCAGCGGGACATTGTCTCTTGGCTACACCTTC
-	TRBJ1-2	-	13	TRBV2	CASREGGGYGYTF	TGTGCCAGCAGGGAGGGAGGAGGCTATGGCTACACCTTC
-	TRBJ1-1	-	14	TRBV7-3	CASSLKRGNAEAFF	TGTGCCAGCAGCTTAAAACGAGGTAACGCTGAAGCTTTCTTT
-	TRBJ2-5	-	13	TRBV20-1	CSARGGAPETQYF	TGCAGTGCTAGGGGCGGCGCTCCTGAGACCCAGTACTTC
TRBD1	TRBJ1-1	-	18	TRBV29-1	CSVKEDRDHFLMNTEAFF	TGCAGCGTAAAAGAGGACAGGGACCATTTCCTGATGAACACTGAAGCTTTCTTT
-	TRBJ1-1	-	14	TRBV25-1	CASNLGSERTEAFF	TGTGCCAGCAATTTGGGAAGCGAGCGCACTGAAGCTTTCTTT
TRBD1	TRBJ2-7	-	15	TRBV29-1	CSVLRTGGARNEQYF	TGCAGCGTTCTACGGACAGGGGGCGCGAGAAACGAGCAGTACTTC
TRBD1	TRBJ2-3	-	14	TRBV6-1	CASSTGDGSDTQYF	TGTGCCAGCAGTACAGGGGATGGGTCAGATACGCAGTATTTT
-	TRBJ1-6	many	15	TRBV7-8	CASSGGGSTTRPLHF	TGTGCCAGCAGCGGGGGGGGGTCAACCACGCGACCCCTCCACTTT
TRBD1	TRBJ2-7	once	16	TRBV20-1	CSARDGEGTGANEQYF	TGCAGTGCTAGAGATGGGGAAGGGACAGGGGCCAACGAGCAGTACTTC
TRBD1	TRBJ1-2	-	15	TRBV2	CASKTTGTENYGYTF	TGTGCCAGCAAAACAACCGGGACAGAAAACTATGGCTACACCTTC
-	TRBJ2-1	many	13	TRBV10-1	CASISNRGGEQFF	TGCGCCAGCATTTCGAACCGGGGAGGTGAGCAGTTCTTC
TRBD2	TRBJ2-5	-	14	TRBV29-1	CAWTRDYQVETQYF	TGTGCCTGGACTCGGGACTATCAAGTAGAGACCCAGTACTTC
TRBD1	TRBJ1-6	-	15	TRBV25-1	CASSLGTGNNQPLHF	TGTGCCAGCAGTTTAGGGACAGGGAACAATCAGCCCCTCCACTTT
-	TRBJ2-7	-	17	TRBV19	CASSPKTGGIIPYEQYF	TGTGCCAGTAGCCCCAAAACTGGCGGAATTATTCCCTACGAGCAGTACTTC
TRBD1	TRBJ2-1	-	17	TRBV7-2	CASSQDGDRGHYNEQFF	TGTGCCAGCAGTCAAGACGGGGACAGGGGGCACTACAATGAGCAGTTCTTC
-	TRBJ1-1	-	14	TRBV9	CASSVAPGNTEAFF	TGTGCCAGCAGCGTAGCCCCTGGGAACACTGAAGCTTTCTTT
TRBD2	TRBJ2-1	-	15	TRBV5-6	CASSKGTSGYNEQFF	TGTGCCAGCAGCAAAGGGACTAGCGGATACAATGAGCAGTTCTTC
-	TRBJ2-6	few	11	TRBV6-6	CASVWANVLTF	TGTGCCAGCGTTTGGGCCAACGTCCTGACTTTC
TRBD2	TRBJ2-5	-	16	TRBV6-1	CASTRALAGAKETQYF	TGTGCCAGCACCCGAGCCCTAGCGGGAGCCAAAGAGACCCAGTACTTC
TRBD1	TRBJ1-1	-	15	TRBV25-1	CASSSSGGTGTEAFF	TGTGCCAGCAGTTCATCGGGGGGGACAGGGACTGAAGCTTTCTTT
TRBD1	TRBJ2-7	medium-sized	15	TRBV10-2	CASRDRDRASVEQYF	TGCGCCAGCAGAGACCGGGACAGGGCATCGGTCGAGCAGTACTTC
-	TRBJ1-1	many	14	TRBV4-1	CASSPPNSETEAFF	TGCGCCAGCAGCCCGCCGAATTCGGAGACTGAAGCTTTCTTT
-	TRBJ2-7	-	12	TRBV5-1	CASSGVGREQYF	TGTGCCAGCAGCGGCGTGGGGCGCGAGCAGTACTTC
-	TRBJ1-1	-	15	TRBV5-1	CASARGSGGYTEAFF	TGCGCCAGCGCCAGGGGATCCGGTGGCTACACTGAAGCTTTCTTT
-	TRBJ2-7	many	12	TRBV11-1	CASSSNRGLQYF	TGTGCCAGCAGCTCAAACAGGGGACTCCAGTACTTC
-	TRBJ2-7	many	12	TRBV29-1	CSAGTGGYEQYF	TGCAGCGCCGGGACTGGCGGCTACGAGCAGTACTTC
-	TRBJ1-5	few	15	TRBV7-8	CASSLETGGDQPQHF	TGTGCCAGCAGCTTGGAAACCGGGGGCGATCAGCCCCAGCATTTT
-	TRBJ2-5	few	14	TRBV9	CASSVAGMGETQYF	TGTGCCAGCAGCGTAGCGGGGATGGGGGAGACCCAGTACTTC
-	TRBJ1-1	many	12	TRBV27	CASRTANTEAFF	TGTGCCAGCAGGACAGCCAACACTGAAGCTTTCTTT
TRBD2	TRBJ2-5	medium-sized	13	TRBV20-1	CSAAGGPQETQYF	TGCAGTGCGGCGGGAGGACCTCAAGAGACCCAGTACTTC
TRBD2	TRBJ2-3	-	18	TRBV6-4	CASSDGTSGGARVDTQYF	TGTGCCAGCAGTGACGGGACTAGCGGGGGGGCGAGGGTAGATACGCAGTATTTT
-	TRBJ1-1	many	14	TRBV25-1	CASSEDTWNTEAFF	TGTGCCAGCAGTGAGGACACATGGAACACTGAAGCTTTCTTT
TRBD2	TRBJ2-2	-	15	TRBV5-6	CASSSMGGEDGELFF	TGTGCCAGCAGCTCCATGGGGGGGGAGGACGGGGAGCTGTTTTTT
-	TRBJ2-7	-	12	TRBV29-1	CSGEGPNDEQYF	TGCAGCGGTGAGGGTCCGAACGACGAGCAGTACTTC
-	TRBJ2-7	-	16	TRBV15	CATSRDGSSKGYEQYF	TGTGCCACCAGCAGAGATGGGAGTTCGAAGGGCTACGAGCAGTACTTC
-	TRBJ1-1	-	16	TRBV7-9	CASSLAAGLGNTEAFF	TGTGCCAGCAGCTTAGCGGCAGGGTTGGGGAACACTGAAGCTTTCTTT
-	TRBJ2-2	-	13	TRBV24-1	CATRGGNTGELFF	TGTGCCACCAGGGGAGGGAACACCGGGGAGCTGTTTTTT
-	TRBJ2-1	-	16	TRBV5-1	CASSLARGYSYNEQFF	TGCGCTAGCAGCTTGGCGAGGGGATACTCCTACAATGAGCAGTTCTTC
-	TRBJ1-1	-	17	TRBV7-2	CASSQDGTVILNTEAFF	TGCGCCAGCAGCCAAGATGGCACGGTAATTCTGAACACTGAAGCTTTCTTT
TRBD2	TRBJ2-3	-	17	TRBV11-2	CASGLTLAGALTDTQYF	TGTGCCAGCGGCTTGACACTAGCGGGAGCCCTCACAGATACGCAGTATTTC